Below are 4 T cell receptor beta chains sequenced from a single sample in a study of T cell responses to AZD1222 COVID-19 vaccine (dated by TCRdb to the early 2020s). Libraries were made using the immunoSEQ multiplex PCR assay. This is the immuneACCESS table as TCRdb keeps it, with only in-frame sequences that have V and J called. A part of the clones is gone; compared with another copy, unresolved V genes explain less than half, and the rest is unexplained. The sample table holds 85,000 to 130,000 clones, of which around nine tenths were seen once. More than 2.5% of the sample is held by the ten biggest clonotypes. Sample time point, as interpreted from the label and publication: about 28 days (+/-7) after the second vaccine dose. In the paper's terms, the treatment or condition label means: meningococcal conjugate vaccine given as trial control. Sample: peripheral blood, taken 28 days after the second dose of the MenACWY control vaccine. Receptors were obtained from an adult who received the MenACWY meningococcal vaccine as a control.

This chain joins TRBV3-1 (or the pseudogene TRBV3-2) and TRBJ1-2; 9 bases are shared with TRBD1. J was trimmed by 9 bases and V by 3 bases; bases with no gene match: 5. The CDR3 has 13 amino acids. The V gene's germline CDR1 is LGHDT and CDR2 YNNKEL (reference sequence). The CDR3 protein is CASSHGQGLSYTF. The CDR3 nucleotides read TGTGCCAGCAGCCACGGACAGGGGTTAAGCTACACCTTC.

The chain has TRBV30 and TRBJ1-2, with 7 positions matching TRBD1. Germline loops: CDR1 GTSNPN, CDR2 SVGIG (reference sequence). The CDR3 has 13 amino acids. V lost 0 bases, J lost 7 bases, and 5 bases stayed unmatched. For the CDR3, the DNA is TGTGCCTGGAGTGTATTGACAGGGAGTGGCTACACCTTC. Its protein is CAWSVLTGSGYTF.

CDR3 residues: CASSLRDSTGELFF. The CDR3 bases are TGCGCCAGCAGCCTCCGGGACTCTACCGGGGAGCTGTTTTTT. The chain employs TRBV5-1 and TRBJ2-2; perhaps TRBD2 as D (6 bases). V was shortened by 4 bases and J by 5 bases, with 12 bases between the two germline ends. The CDR3 has 14 residues. The germline V gene encodes CDR1 SGHRS and CDR2 YFSETQ.

The chain recombines TRBV18 with TRBJ2-7; TRBD2 matches at 8 bases. The V and J ends lost 0 bases and 0 bases, in that order; junction bases with no gene match: 4. Germline V gene sequence: CDR1 KGHSH, CDR2 LQKENI. The CDR3 consists of 16 residues. CDR3 DNA: TGTGCCAGCTCACCACCGGCGGGAGGCCGCTCCTACGAGCAGTACTTC. Protein sequence: CASSPPAGGRSYEQYF.